This is a list of T cell receptor beta chains from one sample in a study of control samples from healthy donors and cancer patients. Produced via immunoSEQ multiplex PCR; TCRdb's table is partial and in-frame only. The data show approximately 170,000 clones, around 88% seen once. The sample was blood. The source is a woman aged 25 to 39 in good health. CDR3s include the opening cysteine and the closing phenylalanine or tryptophan. D genes are given only for firm matches. Clone size is stated in some rows and not others, as once, few, many or a class when expanded.

CDR3nt: TGTGCCCCCTCGGGAGGGTCGACAGATACGCAGTATTTT; CDR3aa: CAPSGGSTDTQYF; j_gene: TRBJ2-3; v_gene: TRBV5-8; d_gene: TRBD2; len: 13; abundance: .
CDR3nt: TGTGCCAGCAGTTTATCATGGACGTCCTACAATGAGCAGTTCTTC; CDR3aa: CASSLSWTSYNEQFF; j_gene: TRBJ2-1; v_gene: TRBV27; d_gene: .; len: 15; abundance: .
CDR3nt: TGTGCCAGCAGCACGGGACAGGGGGGGGGATACGAGCAGTACTTC; CDR3aa: CASSTGQGGGYEQYF; j_gene: TRBJ2-7; v_gene: TRBV4-2; d_gene: TRBD1; len: 15; abundance: .
CDR3nt: TGTGCCAGCTCATCTCGGGACGGCACTGAAGCTTTCTTT; CDR3aa: CASSSRDGTEAFF; j_gene: TRBJ1-1; v_gene: TRBV18; d_gene: .; len: 13; abundance: .
CDR3nt: TGTGCCAGCAGCCAATCAGCCCAAGCTTTCTTT; CDR3aa: CASSQSAQAFF; j_gene: TRBJ1-1; v_gene: TRBV3-1/TRBV3-2; d_gene: .; len: 11; abundance: .
CDR3nt: TGCGCCAGCAGGGCAGGAGAGTTGAATTCACCCCTCCACTTT; CDR3aa: CASRAGELNSPLHF; j_gene: TRBJ1-6; v_gene: TRBV10-2; d_gene: .; len: 14; abundance: .
CDR3nt: TGTGCCAGCAGCTTGGGCTCCCTCAGGATGACTAATGAAAAACTGTTTTTT; CDR3aa: CASSLGSLRMTNEKLFF; j_gene: TRBJ1-4; v_gene: TRBV5-6; d_gene: .; len: 17; abundance: .
CDR3nt: TGTGCCAGCAGCGTAGCTTACAGTCTAGGATCCGGGGCCAACGTCCTGACTTTC; CDR3aa: CASSVAYSLGSGANVLTF; j_gene: TRBJ2-6; v_gene: TRBV9; d_gene: .; len: 18; abundance: .
CDR3nt: TGTGCCAGTAGTGCGGGACAAATTATCACACCCCTCCACTTT; CDR3aa: CASSAGQIITPLHF; j_gene: TRBJ1-6; v_gene: TRBV19; d_gene: .; len: 14; abundance: once
CDR3nt: TGTGCCAGCAGCTTGGGTGGCCAAACGGAGACCCAGTACTTC; CDR3aa: CASSLGGQTETQYF; j_gene: TRBJ2-5; v_gene: TRBV5-6; d_gene: .; len: 14; abundance: .
CDR3nt: TGTGCCAGCAGTAAATCGCCACCTCCCTACAATGAGCAGTTCTTC; CDR3aa: CASSKSPPPYNEQFF; j_gene: TRBJ2-1; v_gene: TRBV6-5; d_gene: .; len: 15; abundance: .
CDR3nt: TGTGCCAGCAGTTACGGGGGGCCGAGAAACACCATATATTTT; CDR3aa: CASSYGGPRNTIYF; j_gene: TRBJ1-3; v_gene: TRBV6-5; d_gene: .; len: 14; abundance: .
CDR3nt: TGTGCCAGTACCGACCGGCCCCTCGGGGTAACTGAAGCTTTCTTT; CDR3aa: CASTDRPLGVTEAFF; j_gene: TRBJ1-1; v_gene: TRBV19; d_gene: .; len: 15; abundance: .
CDR3nt: TGCAGCGTACCGGCGGAGGGACTGAACACCGGGGAGCTGTTTTTT; CDR3aa: CSVPAEGLNTGELFF; j_gene: TRBJ2-2; v_gene: TRBV29-1; d_gene: .; len: 15; abundance: .
CDR3nt: TGTGCCAGCAGCCAAGATACCAGGGCGGCTGGCTACACCTTC; CDR3aa: CASSQDTRAAGYTF; j_gene: TRBJ1-2; v_gene: TRBV3-1/TRBV3-2; d_gene: .; len: 14; abundance: .
CDR3nt: TGTGCCAGCAGTGAGTATGGTGACGGACCGAACACTGAAGCTTTCTTT; CDR3aa: CASSEYGDGPNTEAFF; j_gene: TRBJ1-1; v_gene: TRBV25-1; d_gene: .; len: 16; abundance: .
CDR3nt: TGTGCCAGCAGCGTAGGCGGGGGGGCTACCACAGATACGCAGTATTTT; CDR3aa: CASSVGGGATTDTQYF; j_gene: TRBJ2-3; v_gene: TRBV9; d_gene: TRBD2; len: 16; abundance: few
CDR3nt: TGTGCCAGCAGCGAGGGACTAGCGGGGGCCAAATACAATGAGCAGTTCTTC; CDR3aa: CASSEGLAGAKYNEQFF; j_gene: TRBJ2-1; v_gene: TRBV9; d_gene: TRBD2; len: 17; abundance: .
CDR3nt: TGTGCCAGCACAAAAGCAGGGGGCGATGAGCAGTTCTTC; CDR3aa: CASTKAGGDEQFF; j_gene: TRBJ2-1; v_gene: TRBV12-3/TRBV12-4; d_gene: TRBD1; len: 13; abundance: .
CDR3nt: TGTGCCAGTAGTATGGGCGGGAGCTCCTACGAGCAGTATTTC; CDR3aa: CASSMGGSSYEQYF; j_gene: TRBJ2-7; v_gene: TRBV19; d_gene: TRBD2; len: 14; abundance: .
CDR3nt: TGTGCCAGCAGCTTGGGAAACGGGAGGGCCTATATTGAGCAGTTCTTC; CDR3aa: CASSLGNGRAYIEQFF; j_gene: TRBJ2-1; v_gene: TRBV5-6; d_gene: TRBD2; len: 16; abundance: .
CDR3nt: TGCGCCAGCAACCCCGGTTTAGCGGGAGGCCCAAGCTCCTACGAGCAGTACTTC; CDR3aa: CASNPGLAGGPSSYEQYF; j_gene: TRBJ2-7; v_gene: TRBV5-1; d_gene: TRBD2; len: 18; abundance: .
CDR3nt: TGTGCCAGCAGCCATCCTCGTACAGAAAACACCGGGGAGCTGTTTTTT; CDR3aa: CASSHPRTENTGELFF; j_gene: TRBJ2-2; v_gene: TRBV7-9; d_gene: .; len: 16; abundance: once
CDR3nt: TGTGCCATCAGTGAAAGGGAAAAAGGCGTCCAGCCCCAGCATTTT; CDR3aa: CAISEREKGVQPQHF; j_gene: TRBJ1-5; v_gene: TRBV10-3; d_gene: .; len: 15; abundance: .
CDR3nt: TGTGCCACCAGTGATCATACGACAGGGGCACATGGCTACACCTTC; CDR3aa: CATSDHTTGAHGYTF; j_gene: TRBJ1-2; v_gene: TRBV24-1; d_gene: TRBD1; len: 15; abundance: .
CDR3nt: TGCAGCGGCAGGGATAAAACTGAAGCTTTCTTT; CDR3aa: CSGRDKTEAFF; j_gene: TRBJ1-1; v_gene: TRBV29-1; d_gene: .; len: 11; abundance: .
CDR3nt: TGTGCCAGCAGCCCTTTTTCGGGCGCAGTAGATACGCAGTATTTT; CDR3aa: CASSPFSGAVDTQYF; j_gene: TRBJ2-3; v_gene: TRBV11-2; d_gene: .; len: 15; abundance: many
CDR3nt: TGTGCCAGCAGCTCGACCCCGGGGACGACGAACACCGGGGAGCTGTTTTTT; CDR3aa: CASSSTPGTTNTGELFF; j_gene: TRBJ2-2; v_gene: TRBV7-9; d_gene: .; len: 17; abundance: .
CDR3nt: TGTGCCAGCAGTCCCAATTCGGCGTACGAGCAGTACTTC; CDR3aa: CASSPNSAYEQYF; j_gene: TRBJ2-7; v_gene: TRBV28; d_gene: .; len: 13; abundance: .
CDR3nt: TGCGCCAGCAGCCCGGCGGGGTTGGGCTACACCTTC; CDR3aa: CASSPAGLGYTF; j_gene: TRBJ1-2; v_gene: TRBV5-1; d_gene: .; len: 12; abundance: .
CDR3nt: TGTGCCAGTAGTATTGTTCGGGACATCTACAATGAGCAGTTCTTC; CDR3aa: CASSIVRDIYNEQFF; j_gene: TRBJ2-1; v_gene: TRBV19; d_gene: .; len: 15; abundance: .
CDR3nt: TGTGCCAGCAGCTCTCGACAGGGTATGAACACTGAAGCTTTCTTT; CDR3aa: CASSSRQGMNTEAFF; j_gene: TRBJ1-1; v_gene: TRBV11-1; d_gene: TRBD1; len: 15; abundance: few
CDR3nt: TGTGCCATCAGTGAGGGCCAACAGGGATTTGGGGAAAAACTGTTTTTT; CDR3aa: CAISEGQQGFGEKLFF; j_gene: TRBJ1-4; v_gene: TRBV10-3; d_gene: .; len: 16; abundance: .
CDR3nt: TGTGCCAGCAGCAAACTTAGGGGACCTAGCTACGAGCAGTACTTC; CDR3aa: CASSKLRGPSYEQYF; j_gene: TRBJ2-7; v_gene: TRBV21-1; d_gene: .; len: 15; abundance: few
CDR3nt: TGTGCCAGTAGTATGGGACAGGATTTCACAGATACGCAGTATTTT; CDR3aa: CASSMGQDFTDTQYF; j_gene: TRBJ2-3; v_gene: TRBV19; d_gene: TRBD1; len: 15; abundance: few
CDR3nt: TGTGCCAGCTCACCACCGAGTGGGACTAATGAAAAACTGTTTTTT; CDR3aa: CASSPPSGTNEKLFF; j_gene: TRBJ1-4; v_gene: TRBV18; d_gene: .; len: 15; abundance: .
CDR3nt: TGTGCCAGTATTATGGGCACTGAAGCTTTCTTT; CDR3aa: CASIMGTEAFF; j_gene: TRBJ1-1; v_gene: TRBV7-9; d_gene: .; len: 11; abundance: .
CDR3nt: TGCGCCAGCAGGACTCAGCAAGGACGGGAGACCCAGTACTTC; CDR3aa: CASRTQQGRETQYF; j_gene: TRBJ2-5; v_gene: TRBV5-1; d_gene: .; len: 14; abundance: .
CDR3nt: TGTGCCAGCAGTTACCCCCAGGGCTTGGGGACTGAAGCTTTCTTT; CDR3aa: CASSYPQGLGTEAFF; j_gene: TRBJ1-1; v_gene: TRBV6-6; d_gene: .; len: 15; abundance: .
CDR3nt: TGTGCCAGCAGTTACCAGCTGGGACTAGCGGGTGGAAGCTCCTACAATGAGCAGTTCTTC; CDR3aa: CASSYQLGLAGGSSYNEQFF; j_gene: TRBJ2-1; v_gene: TRBV6-2/TRBV6-3; d_gene: TRBD2; len: 20; abundance: .
CDR3nt: TGTGCCAGCAGCTTAGGTGGGACAGTGGCCTACGAGCAGTACTTC; CDR3aa: CASSLGGTVAYEQYF; j_gene: TRBJ2-7; v_gene: TRBV7-2; d_gene: TRBD1; len: 15; abundance: .
CDR3nt: TGTGCCAGCAGCTTAAGGTCTAACTACCGCTACACCTTC; CDR3aa: CASSLRSNYRYTF; j_gene: TRBJ1-2; v_gene: TRBV7-9; d_gene: .; len: 13; abundance: .
CDR3nt: TGTGCCAGCAGTGACTCTGCGGGGGGGCCAGATACGCAGTATTTT; CDR3aa: CASSDSAGGPDTQYF; j_gene: TRBJ2-3; v_gene: TRBV6-4; d_gene: TRBD2; len: 15; abundance: .
CDR3nt: TGTGCCAGTAGTGCACGGGACAGGACGAACACTGAAGCTTTCTTT; CDR3aa: CASSARDRTNTEAFF; j_gene: TRBJ1-1; v_gene: TRBV19; d_gene: TRBD1; len: 15; abundance: .
CDR3nt: TGTGCCAGCAGTGAAGCTGCAGGGGTAGGGGGAAACACCATATATTTT; CDR3aa: CASSEAAGVGGNTIYF; j_gene: TRBJ1-3; v_gene: TRBV2; d_gene: .; len: 16; abundance: .
CDR3nt: TGTGCCAGCGGCGAGGTGATAAAAGGGGAAAAACTGTTTTTT; CDR3aa: CASGEVIKGEKLFF; j_gene: TRBJ1-4; v_gene: TRBV3-1/TRBV3-2; d_gene: .; len: 14; abundance: .
CDR3nt: TGTGCCAGCAGTTTATCATATAGGGGCCAAGAGACCCAGTACTTC; CDR3aa: CASSLSYRGQETQYF; j_gene: TRBJ2-5; v_gene: TRBV27; d_gene: .; len: 15; abundance: .